Below are 2 T cell receptor beta chains sequenced from a single sample in a study of regulatory T cells in long-lasting Graves disease. For TCR beta, libraries came from iRepertoire HTBI primers and Arm-PCR of CDR3 regions. TCRdb fed the multiplex PCR reads into MiXCR, producing one record per CDR3 protein. The data contain roughly 420,000 distinct CDR3 sequences, 16% of them seen just once; the ten biggest clones take up 20% to 25%. The time point here: newly diagnosed GD, antithyroid drugs for less than 3 months. The authors made the TCR library using RNA they extracted from PBMCs. These data also formed part of another study, on T cells in Graves' hyperthyroidism and ophthalmopathy.

This material consisted of peripheral blood mononuclear cells (PBMCs), taken at new diagnosis, from a patient treated with antithyroid drugs. These receptors originate from a young woman with Graves disease.

This clonotype appeared a few times. The chain is built from TRBV28 and TRBJ1-2, with 7 bases identical to TRBD1. Germline lookup yields CDR1 MDHEN and CDR2 SYDVKM. Trimming removed 7 bases from V and 4 bases from J; junction bases left unmatched: 6. The CDR3 spans 13 residues. For the CDR3, the DNA is TGTGCCAGCACACCGGGACAGCTCTATGGCTACACCTTC. Translating gives CASTPGQLYGYTF.

The gene calls are TRBV7-8 and TRBJ2-2, with 7 bases fitting TRBD1. Germline CDR1 and CDR2: SGHVS and FQNEAQ. The CDR3 contains 16 residues. The J segment lost 4 bases and the V segment lost 1 base, leaving 6 bases of the junction unmatched. CDR3: CASSLVGQAGTGELFF. For the CDR3, the DNA is TGTGCCAGCAGCTTAGTAGGACAGGCGGGCACCGGGGAGCTGTTTTTT.